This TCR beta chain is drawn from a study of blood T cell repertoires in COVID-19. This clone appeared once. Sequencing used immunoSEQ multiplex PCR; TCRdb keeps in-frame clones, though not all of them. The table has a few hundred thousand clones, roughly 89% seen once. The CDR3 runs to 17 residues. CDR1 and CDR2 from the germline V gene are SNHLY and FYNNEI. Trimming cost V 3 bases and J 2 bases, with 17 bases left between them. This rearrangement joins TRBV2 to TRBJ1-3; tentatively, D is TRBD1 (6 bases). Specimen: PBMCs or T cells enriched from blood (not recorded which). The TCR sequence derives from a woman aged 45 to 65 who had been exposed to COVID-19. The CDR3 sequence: CASSDLQWGGPGNTIYF. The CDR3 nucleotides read TGTGCCAGCAGTGATCTGCAATGGGGGGGCCCTGGAAACACCATATATTTT.